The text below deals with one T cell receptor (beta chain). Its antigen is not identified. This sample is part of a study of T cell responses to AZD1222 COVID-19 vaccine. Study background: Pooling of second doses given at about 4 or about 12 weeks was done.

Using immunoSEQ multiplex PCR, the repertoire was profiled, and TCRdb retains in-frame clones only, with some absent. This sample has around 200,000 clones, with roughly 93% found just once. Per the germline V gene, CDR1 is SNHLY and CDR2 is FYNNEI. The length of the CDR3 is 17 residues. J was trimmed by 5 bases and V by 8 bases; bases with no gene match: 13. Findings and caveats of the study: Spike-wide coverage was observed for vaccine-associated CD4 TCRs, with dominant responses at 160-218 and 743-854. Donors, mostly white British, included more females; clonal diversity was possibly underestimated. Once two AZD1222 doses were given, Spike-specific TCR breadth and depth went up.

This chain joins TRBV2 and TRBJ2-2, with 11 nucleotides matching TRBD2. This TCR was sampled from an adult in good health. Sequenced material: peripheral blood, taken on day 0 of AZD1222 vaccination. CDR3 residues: CASSRLAGPPKTGELFF. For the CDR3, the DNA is TGTGCCAGCTCAAGACTAGCGGGGCCTCCCAAGACCGGGGAGCTGTTTTTT.